Sequencing of this T cell receptor (beta chain) was carried out in a study of T cell repertoires in cytomegalovirus infection. Study-level background: Matching HLA type, along with CMV infection, was indicated by public TCR beta signatures. General study results and limits: In two of eight donors, the top clonotype was HLA-C-restricted CMV-specific.

TCRdb fed the reads into MiXCR, producing one record per CDR3 protein. Of a few hundred thousand distinct CDR3 sequences in the sample, more than 30% were seen once. Of note for this clonotype: Antigen unknown.

This CDR3 is 13 amino acids long. From germline, CDR1 is LNHDA and CDR2 SQIVND (reference sequence). The V end lost 4 bases, the J end lost 2 bases, and 9 bases lay between the germline ends. The sample was cultured PBMCs, taken from culture after CMV antigen stimulation. The V and J genes are TRBV19 and TRBJ2-7; perhaps D is TRBD1 or TRBD2 (5 bases each). This clonotype originated in a human donor in good health (CMV status not recorded). Some clones in this sample may be carry-over from other donors' samples. CDR3 protein: CASSRDATYEQYF. As DNA, the CDR3 is TGTGCCAGTAGTAGGGACGCGACCTACGAGCAGTACTTC.